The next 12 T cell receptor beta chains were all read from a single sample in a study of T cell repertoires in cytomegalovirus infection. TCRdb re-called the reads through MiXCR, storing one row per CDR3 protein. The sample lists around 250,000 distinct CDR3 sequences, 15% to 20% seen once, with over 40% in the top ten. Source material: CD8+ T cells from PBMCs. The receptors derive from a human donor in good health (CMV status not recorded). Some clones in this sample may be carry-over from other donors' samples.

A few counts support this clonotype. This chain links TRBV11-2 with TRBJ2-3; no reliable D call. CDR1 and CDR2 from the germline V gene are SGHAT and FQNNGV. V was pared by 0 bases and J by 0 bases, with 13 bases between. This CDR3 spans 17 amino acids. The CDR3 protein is CASSLDTMDPSTDTQYF. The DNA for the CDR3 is TGTGCCAGCAGCTTAGATACAATGGATCCGAGCACAGATACGCAGTATTTT.

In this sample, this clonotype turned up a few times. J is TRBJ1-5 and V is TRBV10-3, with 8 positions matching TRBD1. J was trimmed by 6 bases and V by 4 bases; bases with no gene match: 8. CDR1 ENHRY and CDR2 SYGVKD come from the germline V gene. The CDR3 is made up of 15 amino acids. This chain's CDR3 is CAISAQDREGQPQHF. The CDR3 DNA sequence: TGTGCCATCAGTGCCCAGGACAGGGAAGGTCAGCCCCAGCATTTT.

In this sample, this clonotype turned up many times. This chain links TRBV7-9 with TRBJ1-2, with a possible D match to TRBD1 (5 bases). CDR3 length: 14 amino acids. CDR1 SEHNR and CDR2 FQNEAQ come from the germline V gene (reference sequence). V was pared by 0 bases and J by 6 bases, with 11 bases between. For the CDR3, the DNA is TGTGCCAGCAGCTTAGCGGCAGGGCTCCATGGCTACACCTTC. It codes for CASSLAAGLHGYTF. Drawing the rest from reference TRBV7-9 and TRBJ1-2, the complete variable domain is DTGVSQNPRHKITKRGQNVTFRCDPISEHNRLYWYRQTLGQGPEFLTYFQNEAQLEKSRLLSDRFSAERPKGSFSTLEIQRTEQGDSAMYLCASSLAAGLHGYTFGSGTRLTVV.

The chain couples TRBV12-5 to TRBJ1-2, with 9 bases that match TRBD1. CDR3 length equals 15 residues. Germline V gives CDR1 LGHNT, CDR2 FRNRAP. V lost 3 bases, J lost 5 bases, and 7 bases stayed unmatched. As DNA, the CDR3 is TGTGCTAGTGGTTTCACAGGGGGCGCTGGATATGGCTACACCTTC. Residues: CASGFTGGAGYGYTF.

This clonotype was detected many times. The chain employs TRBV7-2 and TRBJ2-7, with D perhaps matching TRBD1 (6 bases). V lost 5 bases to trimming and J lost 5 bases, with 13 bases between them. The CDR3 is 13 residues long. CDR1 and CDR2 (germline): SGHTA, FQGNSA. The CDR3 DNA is TGTGCCAGCAGCAAGAACAGGGCCCACGAGCAGTACTTC. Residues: CASSKNRAHEQYF.

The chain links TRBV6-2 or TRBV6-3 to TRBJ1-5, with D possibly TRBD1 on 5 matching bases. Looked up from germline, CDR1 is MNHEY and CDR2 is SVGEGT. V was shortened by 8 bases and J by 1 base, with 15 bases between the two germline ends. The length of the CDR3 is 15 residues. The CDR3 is CASDLGPGSNQPQHF. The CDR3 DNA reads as TGTGCCAGCGACCTGGGACCCGGGAGCAATCAGCCCCAGCATTTT.

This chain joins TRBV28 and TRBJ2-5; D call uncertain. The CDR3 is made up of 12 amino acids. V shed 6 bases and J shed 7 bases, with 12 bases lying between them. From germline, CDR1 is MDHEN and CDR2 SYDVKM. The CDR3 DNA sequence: TGTGCCAGCAGCCCGGATGAGGCGACCCAGTACTTC. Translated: CASSPDEATQYF.

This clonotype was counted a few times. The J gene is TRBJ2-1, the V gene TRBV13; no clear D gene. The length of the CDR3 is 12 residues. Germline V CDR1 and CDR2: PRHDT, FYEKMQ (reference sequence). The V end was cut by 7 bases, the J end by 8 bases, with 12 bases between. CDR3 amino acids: CASTSRWYEQFF. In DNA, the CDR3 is TGTGCCAGCACCTCTCGGTGGTATGAGCAGTTCTTC.

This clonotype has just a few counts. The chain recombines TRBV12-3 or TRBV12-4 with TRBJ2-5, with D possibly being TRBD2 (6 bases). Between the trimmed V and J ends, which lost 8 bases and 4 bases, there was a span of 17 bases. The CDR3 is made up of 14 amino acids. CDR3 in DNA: TGTGCCAGCTCCGGGACTGGGGGGAGAGAGACCCAGTACTTC. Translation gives CASSGTGGRETQYF.

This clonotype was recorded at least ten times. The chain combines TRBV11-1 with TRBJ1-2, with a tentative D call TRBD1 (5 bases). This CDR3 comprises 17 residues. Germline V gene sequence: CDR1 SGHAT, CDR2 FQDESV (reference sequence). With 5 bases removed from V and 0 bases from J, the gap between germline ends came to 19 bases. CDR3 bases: TGTGCCAGCAGCCCACTCACGGGACGTACGACTAACTATGGCTACACCTTC. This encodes CASSPLTGRTTNYGYTF.

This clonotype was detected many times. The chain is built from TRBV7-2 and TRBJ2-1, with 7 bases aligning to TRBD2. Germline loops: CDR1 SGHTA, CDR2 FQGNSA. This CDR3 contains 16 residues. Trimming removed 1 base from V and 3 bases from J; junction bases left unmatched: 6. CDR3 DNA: TGTGCCAGCAGCTTAGTCTCGGCGGGGGTCTACAATGAGCAGTTCTTC. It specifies CASSLVSAGVYNEQFF.

The CDR3 sequence is CASSIVGAGANVLTF. Written as DNA, the CDR3 is TGTGCCAGTAGTATAGTAGGGGCTGGGGCCAACGTCCTGACTTTC. The chain combines TRBV19 with TRBJ2-6; TRBD1 is a possible D gene (5 bases). The CDR3 is 15 amino acids. V was trimmed by 1 base and J by 2 bases, leaving 6 bases between them. The V gene's germline CDR1 is LNHDA and CDR2 SQIVND (reference sequence).